The 9 T cell receptor beta chains in this list originate from one sample, sequenced in a study of cytomegalovirus exposure and HLA in healthy donors. The study ran its PCR with 60 Vbeta and 13 Jbeta primers. TCRdb keeps only in-frame clones here, not all; method: immunoSEQ multiplex PCR. The sample lists 80,000 to 100,000 clones, 60% to 80% occurring once. Input material: PBMCs. These receptors originate from a man between 50 and 59 years old in good health and CMV-seropositive.

This chain connects TRBV19 to TRBJ2-7, with D possibly being TRBD2 (5 bases). This CDR3 is built from 13 residues. Germline V gives CDR1 LNHDA, CDR2 SQIVND (reference sequence). V lost 4 bases to trimming and J lost 4 bases, with 11 bases between them. The CDR3 region is CASSSGLFYEQYF. In DNA, the CDR3 is TGTGCCAGTAGTAGCGGGCTTTTTTACGAGCAGTACTTC.

CDR3 DNA: TGCGCCAGCAGCCAAGATGGGGGGGGAGGCTATGGCTACACCTTC. It specifies CASSQDGGGGYGYTF. The chain is built from TRBV4-3 and TRBJ1-2; D perhaps matches TRBD1 (5 bases). In germline, CDR1 is LGHNA, CDR2 YSLEER. V lost 0 bases, J lost 4 bases, and 12 bases lay in between. The CDR3 consists of 15 residues.

The chain joins TRBV19 to TRBJ1-4, with D possibly being TRBD1 (5 bases). Between the trimmed V and J ends, which lost 6 bases and 3 bases, there was a span of 8 bases. Per germline, CDR1 LNHDA and CDR2 SQIVND (reference sequence). CDR3 size: 13 residues. The CDR3 is CASRSGANEKLFF. CDR3 in DNA: TGTGCCAGTAGATCGGGGGCTAATGAAAAACTGTTTTTT.

This chain uses TRBV4-2 with TRBJ2-5; 8 nucleotides agree with TRBD2. Germline assignment: CDR1 LGHNA and CDR2 YNFKEQ. The CDR3 spans 16 residues. Trimming removed 1 base from V and 4 bases from J; junction bases left unmatched: 8. CDR3 sequence reads: CASSQGPSGGLETQYF. The CDR3, as DNA: TGTGCCAGCAGCCAAGGTCCCAGCGGGGGACTAGAGACCCAGTACTTC.

The chain joins TRBV7-2 to TRBJ1-2; possibly TRBD1 for D (5 bases). The CDR3 is 15 amino acids. The V gene's germline CDR1 is SGHTA and CDR2 FQGNSA. V lost 5 bases, J lost 0 bases, and 13 bases lay in between. The CDR3 protein is CASSSMGRANYGYTF. CDR3 DNA: TGTGCCAGCAGCAGCATGGGCAGGGCTAACTATGGCTACACCTTC.

This chain joins TRBV5-4 and TRBJ2-1; 9 bases align to TRBD2. Germline values: CDR1 SGHNT, CDR2 YYREEE (reference sequence). The V and J ends lost 5 bases and 5 bases, in that order; junction bases with no gene match: 5. CDR3 size: 14 residues. This chain's CDR3 is CASRGGGGNNEQFF. The CDR3, as DNA: TGTGCCAGCAGGGGCGGGGGGGGGAACAATGAGCAGTTCTTC.

This sequence joins TRBV7-2 and TRBJ1-2; possible D gene TRBD1, 5 bases. The CDR3 is 15 amino acids. Per germline, CDR1 SGHTA and CDR2 FQGNSA. V lost 4 bases to trimming and J lost 4 bases, with 16 bases between them. The CDR3 here is CASSSTPGLGYGYTF. The CDR3 nucleotides are TGTGCCAGCAGCTCCACACCGGGACTTGGCTATGGCTACACCTTC.

In this sample, this clone turned up once. The gene calls are TRBV21-1 and TRBJ2-4; the table's TRBD2 call for D was not verified on the DNA. TRBV21-1 has pseudogene status. The CDR3 sequence is 19 residues long. In DNA, the CDR3 is TGTGCCAGCAGCAAACGACTAGCGGGGGGGCCGTTGGCCAAAAACATTCAGTACTTC. This sequence encodes CASSKRLAGGPLAKNIQYF.

The count of this clone is one. The V call is TRBV12-2, the J call TRBJ2-7; the listed D gene, TRBD2, was not tested against the DNA. TRBV12-2 counts as a pseudogene. This CDR3 is 20 amino acids long. The CDR3 DNA reads as TGTGCAAGTCGCTTAGCGCAGGGGACTAGCGGGGGGGCAGGCGATTACGAGCAGTACTTC. Translating it yields CASRLAQGTSGGAGDYEQYF.